Presented here are 17 T cell receptor beta chains from one specimen sequenced in a study of a mutant IDH1 vaccine in newly diagnosed glioma. This table comes from immunoSEQ multiplex PCR, and its TCRdb copy is limited to in-frame clones, with some not included. Among approximately 81,000 clones listed, 85% were seen once. Described time point: week 23, last vaccination. The study gave 300 ug of mutant IDH1 20-mer peptide per vaccine dose, with topical imiquimod. No antigen has been assigned to these receptors. This specimen consisted of PBMCs, obtained from a glioma patient whose treatment included an IDH1 peptide vaccine. All receptors derive from a man aged 30 to 39 with glioma. Some clones in this sample may be carry-over from other donors' samples.

The J gene is TRBJ2-2, the V gene TRBV5-5; D is perhaps TRBD1 or TRBD2 (5 bases each). V lost 3 bases and J lost 1, with 10 bases in between. The length of the CDR3 is 15 residues. The germline gives CDR1 SGHKS, CDR2 YYEKEE (reference sequence). In DNA, the CDR3 is TGTGCCAGCAGCTGGTTGGGGGTGAACACCGGGGAGCTGTTTTTT. Translated: CASSWLGVNTGELFF.

The table lists this clone with a count of one. This sequence joins TRBV30 and TRBJ1-4; no reliable D call. CDR3 length: 14 amino acids. V gave up 1 base and J gave up 4 bases, with 10 bases separating them. Germline loops: CDR1 GTSNPN, CDR2 SVGIG (reference sequence). The DNA of the CDR3 is TGTGCCTGGAGTGGGGAGGGAGGTAATGAAAAACTGTTTTTT. It codes for CAWSGEGGNEKLFF.

This clone showed up just once. This chain uses TRBV2 with TRBJ2-7; D assignment may be TRBD1 or TRBD2 (5 bases each). Looked up from germline, CDR1 is SNHLY and CDR2 is FYNNEI. Trimming pared 4 bases from V and 0 bases from J, leaving 16 bases between. CDR3 size: 16 residues. In DNA form, the CDR3 reads TGTGCCAGCAGTGTTATTCGAGGGGTTAACTCCTACGAGCAGTACTTC. Its protein is CASSVIRGVNSYEQYF.

This clone was seen only once. The chain couples TRBV19 to TRBJ1-5, with D possibly TRBD1 on 5 matching bases. The ends were cut back, 7 bases at V and 5 bases at J, with 18 bases in the middle. This CDR3 region has 15 residues. The V gene's germline CDR1 is LNHDA and CDR2 SQIVND (reference sequence). Written as DNA, the CDR3 is TGTGCCAGTAACATACAGATCGGGGGTTATCAGCCCCAGCATTTT. Translation gives CASNIQIGGYQPQHF.

The chain has TRBV2 and TRBJ2-1; 9 bases line up with TRBD2. The V gene end was trimmed by 0 bases and the J gene end by 5 bases; junction bases not matched to a gene: 5. Germline values: CDR1 SNHLY, CDR2 FYNNEI. The CDR3 has 16 amino acids. The CDR3 reads CASSEAGGRADNEQFF. For the CDR3, the DNA is TGTGCCAGCAGTGAAGCTGGCGGGAGGGCCGACAATGAGCAGTTCTTC.

This clone has only a few counts. The junction shows a germline mismatch at one end, possibly a read error. This chain joins TRBV7-9 and TRBJ1-1; D remains unclear. The CDR3 length is 8 residues. From germline, CDR1 is SEHNR and CDR2 FQNEAQ (reference sequence). The CDR3 spells CASSHASF. CDR3 DNA: TGTGCCAGCAGCCATGCATCCTTT.

This clone was observed a handful of times. The chain joins TRBV18 to TRBJ2-7; D perhaps matches TRBD1 (5 bases). V dropped 3 bases and J dropped 0 bases, with 6 bases sitting between them. CDR1 is KGHSH and CDR2 is LQKENI in the germline V gene. CDR3 length equals 13 residues. Here the CDR3 reads CASSPDNSYEQYF. CDR3 in DNA: TGTGCCAGCTCACCGGACAACTCCTACGAGCAGTACTTC.

V and J are TRBV19 and TRBJ2-1; 9 bases fit TRBD1. CDR3 length: 14 residues. Losses at the gene ends were 8 bases for V and 4 bases for J; bases not matched to a gene: 6. Per germline, CDR1 LNHDA and CDR2 SQIVND (reference sequence). CDR3 in DNA: TGTGCCAGTGGACGACAGGGGGATTACAATGAGCAGTTCTTC. It specifies CASGRQGDYNEQFF.

J is TRBJ2-6 and V is TRBV6-5; D unclear. Trimming removed 4 bases from V and 1 base from J, with 8 bases in between. The CDR3 extends over 15 amino acids. Germline-derived CDR1 and CDR2 are MNHEY and SVGAGI. The CDR3 coding sequence is TGTGCCAGCAGTTCAAGGGTATCTGGGGCCAACGTCCTGACTTTC. This gives the protein CASSSRVSGANVLTF.

V is TRBV19 and J is TRBJ1-1; TRBD1 matches at 9 bases. The junction had 5 bases not matched to a gene; V was cut back by 5 bases and J by 4 bases. Germline lookup yields CDR1 LNHDA and CDR2 SQIVND (reference sequence). This CDR3 comprises 14 residues. The CDR3 is CASSVGGQGTEAFF. The CDR3 coding sequence is TGTGCCAGTAGTGTGGGGGGACAGGGCACTGAAGCTTTCTTT.

This chain uses TRBV9 with TRBJ2-7; 8 bases agree with TRBD1. V shed 3 bases, J shed 2 bases, and the junction held 7 bases outside the gene matches. The CDR3 has 15 residues. The germline gives CDR1 SGDLS, CDR2 YYNGEE. CDR3 loop: CASSARTGRTYEQYF. The DNA of the CDR3 is TGTGCCAGCAGCGCCCGGACAGGGCGGACCTACGAGCAGTACTTC.

The CDR3 region is CASDRGYNEKLFF. CDR3 coding DNA: TGTGCCAGCGACCGGGGGTATAATGAAAAACTGTTTTTT. The chain carries TRBV6-1 and TRBJ1-4; a weak D match, TRBD1 (5 bases). Germline V gene sequence: CDR1 MNHNS, CDR2 SASEGT. Between the trimmed V and J ends, which lost 8 bases and 4 bases, there was a span of 11 bases. The CDR3 totals 13 residues.

The chain is built from TRBV5-4 and TRBJ2-2, with D possibly being TRBD2 (7 bases). Trimming removed 4 bases from V and 4 bases from J, with 17 bases in between. The germline V gene encodes CDR1 SGHNT and CDR2 YYREEE (reference sequence). The CDR3 is made up of 16 amino acids. CDR3 residues: CASSIGGAMSTGELFF. CDR3 DNA: TGTGCCAGCAGCATAGGGGGGGCCATGAGCACCGGGGAGCTGTTTTTT.

V is TRBV6-1 and J is TRBJ1-1; D unclear. V was trimmed by 7 bases and J by 2 bases, leaving 5 bases between them. The CDR3 runs 11 residues. Germline CDR1 MNHNS, CDR2 SASEGT. The CDR3 DNA is TGTGCCAGCAACTTTAACACTGAAGCTTTCTTT. This sequence encodes CASNFNTEAFF.

This clone has a single count. The chain recombines TRBV28 with TRBJ1-2; unclear D gene. V was clipped by 1 base and J by 1 base, with 4 bases between them. Germline V lookup: CDR1 MDHEN, CDR2 SYDVKM. The CDR3 covers 13 residues. The CDR3 protein is CASSLLRNYGYTF. CDR3 DNA: TGTGCCAGCAGTTTATTACGTAACTATGGCTACACCTTC.

The rearrangement uses TRBV6-1 and TRBJ2-6; no clear D gene. The CDR3 is made up of 16 amino acids. The V gene's germline CDR1 is MNHNS and CDR2 SASEGT. V lost 2 bases and J lost 0, with 8 bases in between. CDR3 DNA sequence: TGTGCCAGCAGTGAACGGAAGGTCTCTGGGGCCAACGTCCTGACTTTC. Residues: CASSERKVSGANVLTF.

V gene TRBV7-2 combines with J gene TRBJ1-1; 9 bases match TRBD1. V lost 5 bases and J lost 1; bases outside the gene matches: 2. The CDR3 sequence is 14 residues long. Germline V gives CDR1 SGHTA, CDR2 FQGNSA. The CDR3 spells CASSPTGGNTEAFF. In nucleotides, the CDR3 is TGTGCCAGCAGCCCGACAGGGGGGAACACTGAAGCTTTCTTT.